This TCR beta chain was captured in a study of cytomegalovirus exposure and HLA in healthy donors. Study-level information: From 150 million to 200 million T cells, an earlier analysis saw approximately 120 million unique TCR beta sequences. General study findings and limits: A later analysis reportedly found fewer N-insertions in an Asian-associated ancestry cluster than the roughly 730-donor mean.

On this clone itself: Its antigen is undetermined.

With V trimmed by 4 bases and J by 5 bases, 10 bases remained unmatched. The CDR3 has 16 residues. Per germline, CDR1 MNHEY and CDR2 SVGAGI. PCR was performed using 60 Vbeta and 13 Jbeta primers. Sequenced by immunoSEQ multiplex PCR; TCRdb stores in-frame clones only, minus some. The sample's table shows about 96,000 clones. V and J are TRBV6-5 and TRBJ2-7; TRBD1 matches at 11 bases. This receptor was identified in a woman aged 25 to 39 in good health and CMV-seronegative. Sequencing input: PBMCs. The chain's CDR3 is CASSFHRDRGMDEQYF. CDR3 in DNA: TGTGCCAGCAGTTTCCACCGGGACAGGGGGATGGACGAGCAGTACTTC.